Listed here are 27 T cell receptor beta chains from one sample, sequenced in a study of OX40 agonist ivuxolimab in advanced cancers. Clones were read by immunoSEQ multiplex PCR, and TCRdb kept only the in-frame ones, dropping some. The repertoire consists of 60,000 to 65,000 clones, with about 91% occurring once and the leading ten covering around 1.7%. This specimen consisted of CD4+ or CD8+ T cells sorted from blood, obtained in a trial of the OX40 agonist ivuxolimab. The receptor source for this set is an adult with an advanced solid tumor such as melanoma, head and neck, liver or kidney cancer.

The chain joins TRBV7-3 to TRBJ2-2, with TRBD2 matching 12 bases. CDR3 length equals 17 residues. V lost 3 bases, J lost 7 bases, and 9 bases stayed unmatched. Germline CDR1 is SGHTA and CDR2 is FQGTGA. The CDR3 loop reads CASSLTSGSIGGGELFF. The CDR3 DNA reads as TGTGCCAGCAGCTTGACTAGCGGGAGTATAGGAGGCGGGGAGCTGTTTTTT.

This clone was detected only once. The gene calls are TRBV25-1 and TRBJ2-3, with TRBD2 matching over 8 bases. V trimming: 5 bases; J trimming: 1 base; junction bases outside the gene matches: 5. The CDR3 length is 15 residues. The germline V gene has CDR1 MGHDK and CDR2 SYGVNS. CDR3: CASSPSGRRTDTQYF. DNA of the CDR3: TGTGCCAGCAGTCCAAGCGGGAGACGCACAGATACGCAGTATTTT.

The V call is TRBV28, the J call TRBJ1-2, with a tentative D call TRBD1 (5 bases). This CDR3 spans 14 amino acids. The germline V and J ends were trimmed by 4 bases and 1 base, with 10 bases remaining between them. Germline V gene lookup returns CDR1 MDHEN and CDR2 SYDVKM. This chain's CDR3 is CASSSGARNYGYTF. The CDR3 coding sequence is TGTGCCAGCAGTTCCGGGGCCCGTAACTATGGCTACACCTTC.

This clone occurred once. The chain joins TRBV7-2 to TRBJ2-5; TRBD2 is a possible D gene (6 bases). V lost 5 bases and J 6 bases, leaving 13 bases between the germline ends. Germline assignment: CDR1 SGHTA and CDR2 FQGNSA. The CDR3 has 13 amino acids. The CDR3 DNA sequence: TGTGCCAGCAGCCTCCCGGGACTTAAGACCCAGTACTTC. As protein: CASSLPGLKTQYF.

The gene calls are TRBV7-9 and TRBJ2-4, with a tentative D call TRBD2 (5 bases). The CDR3 length is 14 residues. Between the trimmed V and J ends, which lost 2 bases and 6 bases, there was a span of 11 bases. Germline V gene lookup returns CDR1 SEHNR and CDR2 FQNEAQ (reference sequence). The CDR3 region has the DNA TGTGCCAGCAGCTTAAGCGGCAGACCAAACATTCAGTACTTC. It encodes CASSLSGRPNIQYF.

The chain has TRBV30 and TRBJ1-1, with 10 bases identical to TRBD1. Per germline, CDR1 GTSNPN and CDR2 SVGIG (reference sequence). The CDR3 spans 14 residues. Trimming took 2 bases from V and 9 from J; bases not matched to a gene: 9. CDR3 sequence: CAWSQSRTGGKAFF. In DNA, the CDR3 is TGTGCCTGGAGTCAATCCAGGACAGGGGGTAAAGCTTTCTTT.

The chain carries TRBV28 and TRBJ2-7; D possibly corresponds to TRBD1 (6 bases). From germline, CDR1 is MDHEN and CDR2 SYDVKM. V was cut by 6 bases and J by 2 bases, with 14 bases left in between. This CDR3 comprises 14 residues. CDR3 sequence: CASSPSRGAYEQYF. The CDR3 DNA reads TGTGCCAGCAGCCCTAGCAGGGGCGCCTACGAGCAGTACTTC.

The V gene is TRBV7-2, the J gene TRBJ1-2; D remains unclear. Germline V gene data show CDR1 as SGHTA and CDR2 as FQGNSA. V lost 11 bases to trimming and J lost 3 bases, with 10 bases between them. The CDR3 extends over 11 amino acids. In nucleotides, the CDR3 is TGTGCCTGGACCGAGGACTATGGCTACACCTTC. Translating it yields CAWTEDYGYTF. Based on the CDR3 plus reference TRBV7-2 and TRBJ1-2, the full variable domain is GAGVSQSPSNKVTEKGKDVELRCDPISGHTALYWYRQSLGQGLEFLIYFQGNSAPDKSGLPSDRFSAERTGGSVSTLTIQRTQQEDSAVYLCAWTEDYGYTFGSGTRLTVV.

V and J are TRBV19 and TRBJ2-2; D may correspond to TRBD1 or TRBD2 (6 bases each). The V end was cut by 4 bases, the J end by 2 bases, with 14 bases between. The germline V gene has CDR1 LNHDA and CDR2 SQIVND (reference sequence). The CDR3 sequence is 16 residues long. The CDR3, as DNA: TGTGCCAGTAGTAACCGGGGGCGCATCAACACCGGGGAGCTGTTTTTT. Protein product: CASSNRGRINTGELFF.

The chain is built from TRBV2 and TRBJ2-5; possible D gene TRBD2, 5 bases. CDR1 is SNHLY, CDR2 FYNNEI, per germline. The V gene lost 1 base and the J gene lost 5 bases, with 11 bases spanning the gap. The CDR3 extends over 14 amino acids. In DNA, the CDR3 is TGTGCCAGCAGTGAAGGTCTAGCCGGGGAGACCCAGTACTTC. Translating gives CASSEGLAGETQYF.

The chain combines TRBV30 with TRBJ2-5; D not certain. Deletions cut 0 bases from V and 1 base from J, with 12 bases between. This CDR3 has 15 amino acids. Germline V gene lookup returns CDR1 GTSNPN and CDR2 SVGIG (reference sequence). The CDR3 DNA is TGTGCCTGGAGTGTACCTAACCGAAGCCAAGAGACCCAGTACTTC. This sequence encodes CAWSVPNRSQETQYF. Combining the CDR3 with reference TRBV30 and TRBJ2-5 gives the whole variable domain SQTIHQWPATLVQPVGSPLSLECTVEGTSNPNLYWYRQAAGRGLQLLFYSVGIGQISSEVPQNLSASRPQDRQFILSSKKLLLSDSGFYLCAWSVPNRSQETQYFGPGTRLLVL.

This chain links TRBV29-1 with TRBJ2-1, with 7 bases aligning to TRBD2. CDR3 length equals 13 residues. V shed 1 base and J 6 bases; nucleotides not matched to a gene: 3. The germline V gene encodes CDR1 SQVTM and CDR2 ANQGSEA. CDR3 sequence (DNA): TGCAGCGTTGAAGGACTAGCTGGCAATGAGCAGTTCTTC. Translation gives CSVEGLAGNEQFF.

The chain recombines TRBV19 with TRBJ2-7; 8 positions agree with TRBD1. The CDR3 covers 16 residues. In germline, CDR1 is LNHDA, CDR2 SQIVND (reference sequence). Losses at the gene ends were 3 bases for V and 5 bases for J; bases not matched to a gene: 12. CDR3 in amino acids: CASSISGGGYKDEQYF. The CDR3 bases are TGTGCCAGTAGTATTTCAGGGGGCGGCTACAAGGACGAGCAGTACTTC.

The CDR3 DNA reads as TGTGCCAGCAGCCCGGGACAGGGCCCGAATGAAAAACTGTTTTTT. Amino acids: CASSPGQGPNEKLFF. The rearrangement links TRBV28 to TRBJ1-4; 9 bases map to TRBD1. This CDR3 is 15 amino acids long. With V trimmed by 6 bases and J by 5 bases, 7 bases remained unmatched. Looked up from germline, CDR1 is MDHEN and CDR2 is SYDVKM. Full variable domain (missing parts from reference TRBV28 and TRBJ1-4): DVKVTQSSRYLVKRTGEKVFLECVQDMDHENMFWYRQDPGLGLRLIYFSYDVKMKEKGDIPEGYSVSREKKERFSLILESASTNQTSMYLCASSPGQGPNEKLFFGSGTQLSVL.

This clone was seen a single time. This CDR3 reads CASRKTSGGTDTQYF. CDR3 DNA: TGTGCCAGCAGAAAGACTAGCGGGGGAACAGATACGCAGTATTTT. The chain uses TRBV2 and TRBJ2-3; 12 bases fit TRBD2. Germline assignment: CDR1 SNHLY and CDR2 FYNNEI. V shed 6 bases, J shed 3 bases, and the junction held 4 bases outside the gene matches. This CDR3 spans 15 amino acids. Variable domain in full (rest from reference TRBV2 and TRBJ2-3): EPEVTQTPSHQVTQMGQEVILRCVPISNHLYFYWYRQILGQKVEFLVSFYNNEISEKSEIFDDQFSVERPDGSNFTLKIRSTKLEDSAMYFCASRKTSGGTDTQYFGPGTRLTVL.

This sequence joins TRBV11-2 and TRBJ2-7; D is perhaps TRBD2 (6 bases). Germline loops: CDR1 SGHAT, CDR2 FQNNGV. The CDR3 has 16 residues. Trimming removed 3 bases from V and 3 bases from J, with 18 bases in between. The chain's CDR3 is CASSLRGQALNYEQYF. CDR3 coding DNA: TGTGCCAGCAGCTTGCGGGGTCAGGCCCTCAACTACGAGCAGTACTTC.

The V call is TRBV6-5, the J call TRBJ2-1; TRBD2 matches 7 bases. Looked up from germline, CDR1 is MNHEY and CDR2 is SVGAGI. The CDR3 extends over 14 amino acids. With 5 bases clipped from V and 8 bases from J, the junction kept 9 bases outside the gene matches. CDR3 bases: TGTGCCAGCAGTCGGGACTATAATCGGGATGAGCAGTTCTTC. This sequence encodes CASSRDYNRDEQFF.

The chain couples TRBV28 to TRBJ2-7; no clear D gene. Trimming took off 5 bases at V and 9 bases at J, with 17 bases between the two ends. This CDR3 has 13 amino acids. Germline CDR1 and CDR2: MDHEN and SYDVKM. The CDR3 sequence: CASSEPTSSGQYF. DNA for the CDR3: TGTGCCAGCAGTGAACCGACGTCATCGGGGCAGTACTTC.

This clone was counted once. This rearrangement joins TRBV25-1 to TRBJ2-1; 10 bases match TRBD2. This CDR3 contains 14 residues. Losses at the gene ends were 7 bases for V and 5 bases for J; bases not matched to a gene: 5. Germline lookup yields CDR1 MGHDK and CDR2 SYGVNS. CDR3 in amino acids: CASTTSGVNNEQFF. The CDR3 coding sequence is TGTGCCAGCACTACTAGCGGGGTAAACAATGAGCAGTTCTTC.

The chain joins TRBV7-9 to TRBJ2-2; D unresolved. The CDR3 extends over 16 amino acids. CDR1 is SEHNR, CDR2 FQNEAQ, per germline (reference sequence). The V and J ends lost 0 bases and 0 bases respectively, with 8 bases between them. As DNA, the CDR3 is TGTGCCAGCAGCTTAGCCCGCAGTACGAACACCGGGGAGCTGTTTTTT. It is translated as CASSLARSTNTGELFF.

The J gene is TRBJ2-7, the V gene TRBV7-2; D may correspond to TRBD1 or TRBD2 (5 bases each). Trimming left V 6 bases short and J 0 bases short, with 15 bases between. This CDR3 contains 15 residues. The germline V gene encodes CDR1 SGHTA and CDR2 FQGNSA. CDR3: CASSLRVGTSYEQYF. The CDR3 nucleotides read TGTGCCAGCAGTCTCCGGGTGGGGACCTCCTACGAGCAGTACTTC.

The chain has TRBV6-1 and TRBJ1-1, with unresolved D. V lost 7 bases and J 1 base, leaving 13 bases between the germline ends. Germline lookup yields CDR1 MNHNS and CDR2 SASEGT. The CDR3 sequence is 14 residues long. The CDR3 is CASNGGSPNTEAFF. The CDR3 DNA reads TGTGCCAGCAACGGCGGCAGCCCGAACACTGAAGCTTTCTTT.

The V call is TRBV7-6, the J call TRBJ1-2; 7 bases match TRBD1. The CDR3 sequence is 15 residues long. Germline CDR1 reads SGHVS; CDR2 reads FNYEAQ. Trimming took 5 bases from V and 4 from J; bases not matched to a gene: 10. The CDR3 coding sequence is TGTGCCAGCAGCCCGGCAACGACAGGGTCCTATGGCTACACCTTC. It is translated as CASSPATTGSYGYTF.

The CDR3: CASSLYTALSTEAFF. In DNA, the CDR3 is TGTGCCAGCAGTTTATACACTGCCCTGTCCACTGAAGCTTTCTTT. This chain joins TRBV28 and TRBJ1-1; D gene ambiguous. Germline V CDR1 and CDR2: MDHEN, SYDVKM. The CDR3 is made up of 15 amino acids. Deletions cut 1 base from V and 4 bases from J, with 13 bases between. Complete variable domain (other parts from reference TRBV28 and TRBJ1-1): DVKVTQSSRYLVKRTGEKVFLECVQDMDHENMFWYRQDPGLGLRLIYFSYDVKMKEKGDIPEGYSVSREKKERFSLILESASTNQTSMYLCASSLYTALSTEAFFGQGTRLTVV.

The genes are TRBV7-7 and TRBJ2-5; tentatively, D is TRBD2 (6 bases). The CDR3 contains 13 residues. Per the germline V gene, CDR1 is SSHAT and CDR2 is FNYEAQ (reference sequence). CDR3 sequence reads: CAAMGGAGETQYF. As DNA, the CDR3 is TGTGCTGCAATGGGGGGAGCTGGGGAGACCCAGTACTTC. The full variable domain, rest sourced from reference TRBV7-7 and TRBJ2-5, is GAGVSQSPRYKVTKRGQDVTLRCDPISSHATLYWYQQALGQGPEFLTYFNYEAQPDKSGLPSDRFSAERPEGSISTLTIQRTEQRDSAMYRCAAMGGAGETQYFGPGTRLLVL.

This chain connects TRBV28 to TRBJ2-7; 8 nucleotides match TRBD1. The CDR3 spans 15 residues. Germline CDR1 MDHEN, CDR2 SYDVKM. The junction had 8 bases not matched to a gene; V was cut back by 6 bases and J by 1 base. DNA for the CDR3: TGTGCCAGCAGCGCAGGGGGCCAAACTTCCTACGAGCAGTACTTC. It is translated as CASSAGGQTSYEQYF.

V and J are TRBV11-2 and TRBJ2-6, with D perhaps TRBD1 (5 bases). Trimming left V 3 bases short and J 1 base short, with 7 bases between. Germline-derived CDR1 and CDR2 are SGHAT and FQNNGV. The CDR3 sequence is 15 residues long. CDR3 coding DNA: TGTGCCAGCAGCTTTACAGGTTCTGGGGCCAACGTCCTGACTTTC. Protein sequence: CASSFTGSGANVLTF. Full variable domain (remainder filled in from reference TRBV11-2 and TRBJ2-6): EAGVAQSPRYKIIEKRQSVAFWCNPISGHATLYWYQQILGQGPKLLIQFQNNGVVDDSQLPKDRFSAERLKGVDSTLKIQPAKLEDSAVYLCASSFTGSGANVLTFGAGSRLTVL.